Following are 20 T cell receptor beta chains from one sample sequenced in a study of blood T cells in healthy people across ages. It was with a sample-barcoded 5' primer and a J-beta primer mix that a second PCR of roughly 7 to 12 cycles was run. TCRdb analysed the 5' RACE reads with MiXCR anew, one entry per CDR3 protein. The sample yields about 1.8 million distinct CDR3 sequences, just under 50% seen once. The sample taken for sequencing was blood. These receptors were taken from a middle-aged woman in good health.

This clonotype was detected only a few times. J is TRBJ2-3 and V is TRBV6-6; D not resolved. This CDR3 is 14 amino acids long. Trimming took off 8 bases at V and 0 bases at J, with 12 bases between the two ends. Germline V gene sequence: CDR1 MNHNY, CDR2 SVGAGI (reference sequence). CDR3 amino acids: CASRLFDSTDTQYF. CDR3 bases: TGTGCCAGCCGACTTTTCGACAGCACAGATACGCAGTATTTT.

This clonotype was seen just once. The chain carries TRBV5-1 and TRBJ1-4, with D hard to call. V was trimmed by 3 bases and J by 10 bases, leaving 16 bases between them. Germline V lookup: CDR1 SGHRS, CDR2 YFSETQ. The length of the CDR3 is 14 residues. In nucleotides, the CDR3 is TGCGCCAGCAGCTATACCCCAGCGGATGGAAAACTGTTTTTT. This translates into CASSYTPADGKLFF.

The CDR3 loop reads CASSLMSGGGNSYEQYF. In DNA, the CDR3 is TGCGCCAGCAGCTTGATGTCTGGCGGGGGAAACTCCTACGAGCAGTACTTC. V gene TRBV5-1 combines with J gene TRBJ2-7, with TRBD2 identical over 7 bases. Germline CDR1 SGHRS, CDR2 YFSETQ. The V gene end was trimmed by 1 base and the J gene end by 0 bases; junction bases not matched to a gene: 10. This CDR3 contains 17 residues.

DNA for the CDR3: TGTGCCAGCAGTGCCGGGACAGGGAGCAATCAGCCCCAGCATTTT. It translates to CASSAGTGSNQPQHF. The chain uses TRBV27 and TRBJ1-5, with 9 positions matching TRBD1. The CDR3 has 15 amino acids. After removal of 5 bases from V and 1 base from J, the junction contained 3 bases not matched to a gene. The germline gives CDR1 MNHEY, CDR2 SMNVEV (reference sequence).

This clonotype showed up just a few times. The chain is built from TRBV25-1 and TRBJ2-5, with 8 nucleotides matching TRBD2. The CDR3 has 16 amino acids. The J segment lost 0 bases and the V segment lost 1 base, leaving 4 bases of the junction unmatched. Per the germline V gene, CDR1 is MGHDK and CDR2 is SYGVNS. In DNA form, the CDR3 reads TGTGCCAGCAGTGAATTTGGAGCGGGGGACCAAGAGACCCAGTACTTC. Translation: CASSEFGAGDQETQYF.

As to this clonotype: Germline is not matched at one junction end, which may reflect a read error. V gene TRBV7-7 combines with J gene TRBJ2-6; D is unclear. This CDR3 is 17 amino acids long. Germline V gives CDR1 SSHAT, CDR2 FNYEAQ (reference sequence). CDR3 in DNA: TGTGCTAGCAGCCCTGAGTCGGGCGAGCCTGGGGCCAACGTCCTGACTTTC. It specifies CASSPESGEPGANVLTF.

This clonotype has only a few counts. The chain combines TRBV2 with TRBJ2-3; no clear D. Germline assignment: CDR1 SNHLY and CDR2 FYNNEI. This CDR3 contains 15 residues. Trimming cost V 4 bases and J 2 bases, with 13 bases left between them. The chain's CDR3 is CASSGGGSATDTQYF. The CDR3 coding sequence is TGTGCCAGCAGTGGTGGTGGGTCAGCCACAGATACGCAGTATTTT. The full variable domain, completed using reference TRBV2 and TRBJ2-3, is EPEVTQTPSHQVTQMGQEVILRCVPISNHLYFYWYRQILGQKVEFLVSFYNNEISEKSEIFDDQFSVERPDGSNFTLKIRSTKLEDSAMYFCASSGGGSATDTQYFGPGTRLTVL.

The rearrangement uses TRBV15 and TRBJ2-1, with TRBD1 identical over 7 bases. The DNA end is a closer match to TRBJ2-7, so the J assignment may be wrong. CDR1 and CDR2 from the germline V gene are LNHNV and YYDKDF (reference sequence). The CDR3 sequence is 16 residues long. For the CDR3, the DNA is TGTGCCACCAGCAGAGGGGACAGAGTAATATACAATGAGCAGTACTTC. It translates to CATSRGDRVIYNEQYF.

The chain is built from TRBV6-5 and TRBJ1-6; no clear D gene. In germline, CDR1 is MNHEY, CDR2 SVGAGI. This CDR3 contains 16 residues. V was pared by 6 bases and J by 0 bases, with 12 bases between. The CDR3 region is CASSSDRYSYNSPLHF. The CDR3 DNA sequence: TGTGCCAGCAGCTCAGACCGATACTCCTATAATTCACCCCTCCACTTT.

The chain joins TRBV7-9 to TRBJ1-4; D unclear. The CDR3 consists of 14 residues. Germline V CDR1 and CDR2: SEHNR, FQNEAQ (reference sequence). The germline V and J ends were trimmed by 4 bases and 3 bases, with 9 bases remaining between them. CDR3 nucleotides: TGTGCCAGCAGCTCGGCAGCATCTAATGAAAAACTGTTTTTT. This encodes CASSSAASNEKLFF.

The CDR3 protein is CASSAARLSSVADTQYF. The DNA for the CDR3 is TGTGCCAGCAGCGCCGCCAGACTGTCCTCGGTGGCAGATACGCAGTATTTT. The chain has TRBV9 and TRBJ2-3; D gene ambiguous. The CDR3 spans 17 residues. Trimming took off 3 bases at V and 4 bases at J, with 21 bases between the two ends. Germline lookup yields CDR1 SGDLS and CDR2 YYNGEE.

This chain joins TRBV7-9 and TRBJ2-1; 11 positions match TRBD2. Unmatched junction bases numbered 5, after V lost 5 bases and J lost 2 bases. Germline assignment: CDR1 SEHNR and CDR2 FQNEAQ (reference sequence). CDR3 size: 16 residues. CDR3 residues: CASSPMTSGAYNEQFF. Written as DNA, the CDR3 is TGTGCCAGCAGCCCCATGACTAGCGGGGCCTACAATGAGCAGTTCTTC.

This rearrangement joins TRBV4-3 to TRBJ2-3; TRBD1 aligns across 7 bases. The CDR3 has 17 residues. Losses at the gene ends were 3 bases for V and 2 bases for J; bases not matched to a gene: 11. Germline CDR1 LGHNA, CDR2 YSLEER. CDR3 in amino acids: CASSQTGQALSTDTQYF. For the CDR3, the DNA is TGCGCCAGCAGCCAGACTGGACAGGCACTATCCACAGATACGCAGTATTTT.

There are a few counts of this clonotype. V is TRBV7-2 and J is TRBJ1-2; 9 bases match TRBD1. The CDR3 has 16 amino acids. V gave up 0 bases and J gave up 4 bases; unmatched junction bases: 6. Germline V lookup: CDR1 SGHTA, CDR2 FQGNSA. DNA for the CDR3: TGTGCCAGCAGCTTAGCCTCTGGGGACAGGGCCTATGGCTACACCTTC. The encoded protein is CASSLASGDRAYGYTF.

This clonotype has just a few counts. V is TRBV7-2 and J is TRBJ1-2; TRBD1 agrees at 7 bases. CDR1 and CDR2 from the germline V gene are SGHTA and FQGNSA. The CDR3 spans 18 residues. V lost 5 bases, J lost 5 bases, and 20 bases stayed unmatched. In DNA form, the CDR3 reads TGTGCCAGCAGCCCACCCCCGGGACAGACCTTGTATCGTTATGGCTACACCTTC. Protein: CASSPPPGQTLYRYGYTF.

The chain uses TRBV4-1 and TRBJ1-5; D is possibly TRBD1 (5 bases). Trimming shortened V by 0 bases and J by 1 base, and 13 bases separated the two germline ends. CDR1 MGHRA and CDR2 YSYEKL come from the germline V gene. The CDR3 extends over 17 amino acids. The CDR3 DNA is TGCGCCAGCAGCCAAGATCTGGGGGTTAGGAGCAATCAGCCCCAGCATTTT. This translates into CASSQDLGVRSNQPQHF.

Regarding this clonotype: At one end, the junction sequence differs from germline, possibly due to a read error. The rearrangement joins TRBV28 to TRBJ2-3, with 7 bases lining up with TRBD2. Per the germline V gene, CDR1 is MDHEN and CDR2 is SYDVKM. This CDR3 comprises 16 residues. This chain's CDR3 is CASSFSEMTSTDTQYF. As DNA, the CDR3 is TGTGCCAGCAGTTTCTCGGAGATGACTAGCACCGATACGCAGTATTTT.

The J gene is TRBJ1-2, the V gene TRBV11-2, with TRBD1 matching 8 bases. The J segment lost 0 bases and the V segment lost 7 bases, leaving 13 bases of the junction unmatched. Germline assignment: CDR1 SGHAT and CDR2 FQNNGV. This CDR3 region has 17 residues. CDR3 protein: CASTPGQGGGANYGYTF. DNA for the CDR3: TGTGCCAGCACCCCTGGACAGGGAGGGGGAGCTAACTATGGCTACACCTTC. Using reference TRBV11-2 and TRBJ1-2 for the parts outside the CDR3, the full variable domain is EAGVAQSPRYKIIEKRQSVAFWCNPISGHATLYWYQQILGQGPKLLIQFQNNGVVDDSQLPKDRFSAERLKGVDSTLKIQPAKLEDSAVYLCASTPGQGGGANYGYTFGSGTRLTVV.

V is TRBV6-6 and J is TRBJ2-4; 8 bases fit TRBD1. Germline V gene sequence: CDR1 MNHNY, CDR2 SVGAGI (reference sequence). V shed 2 bases, J shed 5 bases, and the junction held 11 bases outside the gene matches. The CDR3 extends over 17 amino acids. The CDR3, as DNA: TGTGCCAGCAGTTACGTCAGGGGGCTTAGTGGCGAAAACATTCAGTACTTC. It specifies CASSYVRGLSGENIQYF.

Note on this clonotype: Its ends do not fully match the called genes, so a read error is possible. J is TRBJ2-3 and V is TRBV25-1; D may be TRBD1 (5 bases). This CDR3 has 16 residues. Looked up from germline, CDR1 is MGHDK and CDR2 is SYGVNS. The CDR3 region is CASSEYKGASTDTRYF. The CDR3 coding sequence is TGTGCCAGCAGTGAATATAAAGGGGCAAGCACAGATACGCGGTATTTT.